Listed below are T cell receptor beta chains from one sample, sequenced in a study of OX40 agonist ivuxolimab in advanced cancers. Libraries were prepared by immunoSEQ multiplex PCR; TCRdb keeps only in-frame clonotypes and omits some of them. Seen here are about 47,000 clones, 84% observed once, and the top ten hold around 25%. The sequenced sample was CD4+ or CD8+ T cells sorted from blood, obtained in a trial of the OX40 agonist ivuxolimab. The source is an adult with an advanced solid tumor such as melanoma, head and neck, liver or kidney cancer. Each CDR3 is given with its conserved first and last residue. A D gene is named only where the DNA matches it firmly. Only some rows state a clone size, as once, few, many or a class for expanded clones.

clone size	V gene	J gene	CDR3 length	D gene	CDR3 DNA	CDR3 protein
once	TRBV4-3	TRBJ2-2	17	.	TGCGCCAGCAGCCAGGGTCTGGGGGGGGCCGGAACCGGGGAGCTGTTTTTT	CASSQGLGGAGTGELFF
.	TRBV28	TRBJ2-2	16	.	TGTGCCAGCAGTTTAAGTCTAACCATAACCTCCGGGGAGCTGTTTTTT	CASSLSLTITSGELFF
few	TRBV19	TRBJ2-2	12	.	TGTGCCAGTGAGGGGGTTCCCGGGGAGCTGTTTTTT	CASEGVPGELFF
.	TRBV2	TRBJ1-1	12	.	TGTGCCAGCAGTACGATGAACACTGAAGCTTTCTTT	CASSTMNTEAFF
.	TRBV11-3	TRBJ2-5	15	TRBD1	TGTGCCAGCAGCCCAACAGGGGGAGCAGGAGAGACCCAGTACTTC	CASSPTGGAGETQYF
.	TRBV10-1	TRBJ2-7	15	.	TGCGCCAGCAGTGGAGCGACTAGTTTTCGGGACGAGCAGTACTTC	CASSGATSFRDEQYF
.	TRBV30	TRBJ1-5	16	.	TGTGCCTGGAGTGCGTTCCCCACAGGCTCCAATCAGCCCCAGCATTTT	CAWSAFPTGSNQPQHF
.	TRBV7-3	TRBJ2-7	15	.	TGTGCCAGCAGCTTAAATTCAAATCCAACCTACGAGCAGTACTTC	CASSLNSNPTYEQYF
.	TRBV15	TRBJ2-2	16	.	TGTGCCACCAGCAGAGTTGGGTATTCTGACACCGGGGAGCTGTTTTTT	CATSRVGYSDTGELFF
.	TRBV27	TRBJ2-1	16	TRBD2	TGTGCCAGCAGTTTAGGTCTAGCGGGAGCGGGGCGTGGGCAGTTCTTC	CASSLGLAGAGRGQFF
.	TRBV28	TRBJ1-2	12	.	TGTGCCAGCAGTTTCTACAGCTATGGCTACACCTTC	CASSFYSYGYTF
.	TRBV19	TRBJ1-2	15	.	TGTGCCAGTAGTATAGATCTAGGCGGAAGCTATGGCTACACCTTC	CASSIDLGGSYGYTF
.	TRBV7-9	TRBJ2-1	15	TRBD1	TGTGCCAGCAGCTCGAGACAGGGCTTGATCAATGAGCAGTTCTTC	CASSSRQGLINEQFF
.	TRBV6-1	TRBJ1-6	15	TRBD1	TGTGCCAGCAACACGCCCGGGACAGTCAATTCACCCCTCCACTTT	CASNTPGTVNSPLHF
.	TRBV7-2	TRBJ1-5	15	.	TGTGCCAGCAGTCTTAGGGAATATAGCAATCAGCCCCAGCATTTT	CASSLREYSNQPQHF
.	TRBV7-3	TRBJ2-1	12	.	TGTGCCAGCAGCGTACGGTACAATGAGCAGTTCTTC	CASSVRYNEQFF
.	TRBV19	TRBJ1-5	15	.	TGTGCCAGTAGTATAGGTATGTTAAGCAATCAGCCCCAGCATTTT	CASSIGMLSNQPQHF